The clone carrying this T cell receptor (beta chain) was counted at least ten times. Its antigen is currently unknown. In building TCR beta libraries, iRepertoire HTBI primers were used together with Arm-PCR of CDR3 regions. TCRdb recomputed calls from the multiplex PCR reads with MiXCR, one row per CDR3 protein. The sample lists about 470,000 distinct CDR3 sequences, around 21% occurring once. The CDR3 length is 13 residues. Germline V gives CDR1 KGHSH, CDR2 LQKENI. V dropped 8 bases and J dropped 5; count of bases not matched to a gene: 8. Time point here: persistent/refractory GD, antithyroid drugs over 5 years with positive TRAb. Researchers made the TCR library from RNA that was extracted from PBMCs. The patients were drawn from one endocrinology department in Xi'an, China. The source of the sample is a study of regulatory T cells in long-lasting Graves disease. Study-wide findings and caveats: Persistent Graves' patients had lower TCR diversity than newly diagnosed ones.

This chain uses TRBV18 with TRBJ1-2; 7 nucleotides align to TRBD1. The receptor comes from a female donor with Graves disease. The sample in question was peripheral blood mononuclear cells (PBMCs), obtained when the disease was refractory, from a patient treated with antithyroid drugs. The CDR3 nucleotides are TGTGCCAGCAGCTTGGGGGGACAGTATGGCTACACCTTC. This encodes CASSLGGQYGYTF.